The rows below give T cell receptor beta chains drawn from one sample of a study of blood T cell repertoires in COVID-19. Assay used: immunoSEQ multiplex PCR; TCRdb lists only in-frame clones, some missing. This sample has roughly 150,000 clones, with about 86% found just once. Input material: peripheral blood. These receptors came from a man aged 70 or older with active or convalescent COVID-19. The CDR3 runs from the conserved cysteine through the conserved F or W. The D gene is left open where the match is weak. Size values are once, few and many counts, or a class for expanded clones, and some rows have none.

CDR3 protein	CDR3 DNA	D gene	J gene	V gene	clone size
CASSSGQFWTYEQYF	TGTGCCAGTAGTAGCGGACAGTTCTGGACCTACGAGCAGTACTTC	NA	TRBJ2-7	TRBV19	NA
CASSPRTGGEGTEAFF	TGTGCCAGCTCACCTAGGACAGGGGGTGAGGGCACTGAAGCTTTCTTT	TRBD1	TRBJ1-1	TRBV18	NA
CASSREANYGYTF	TGTGCCAGTTCTCGGGAGGCTAACTATGGCTACACCTTC	NA	TRBJ1-2	TRBV19	NA
CASRGGSGYTF	TGTGCCAGCCGAGGGGGCTCTGGCTACACCTTC	TRBD1	TRBJ1-2	TRBV2	NA
CASSEYGENTEAFF	TGTGCCAGCAGTGAATACGGGGAGAACACTGAAGCTTTCTTT	NA	TRBJ1-1	TRBV25-1	NA
CASSSQGYEQYF	TGTGCCAGCAGCTCACAGGGGTACGAGCAGTACTTC	TRBD1	TRBJ2-7	TRBV11-2	NA
CASSTWTSGSYEQFF	TGTGCCAGCAGTACATGGACTAGCGGGAGCTATGAGCAGTTCTTC	TRBD2	TRBJ2-1	TRBV28	NA
CASSLRGQGTYEQYF	TGTGCCAGCAGCTTAAGAGGACAGGGAACCTACGAGCAGTACTTC	TRBD1	TRBJ2-7	TRBV7-9	NA
CASSLAQGTEAFF	TGTGCCAGCAGCTTAGCACAGGGAACTGAAGCTTTCTTT	NA	TRBJ1-1	TRBV7-3	once
CASSEAAGAYEQYF	TGTGCCAGCAGTGAAGCGGCGGGAGCCTACGAGCAGTACTTC	TRBD2	TRBJ2-7	TRBV2	NA
CASSATGRRDGYTF	TGTGCCAGCAGCGCGACAGGGAGAAGGGATGGCTACACCTTC	TRBD1	TRBJ1-2	TRBV5-6	NA
CAIRAQGVYTEAFF	TGTGCCATCAGGGCCCAGGGGGTGTACACTGAAGCTTTCTTT	TRBD1	TRBJ1-1	TRBV10-3	NA
CASSRQGGEETQYF	TGTGCCAGCAGCCGACAAGGGGGAGAAGAGACCCAGTACTTC	NA	TRBJ2-5	TRBV7-9	NA
CATSGGFNGGELFF	TGTGCCACCAGTGGAGGGTTTAACGGCGGGGAGCTGTTTTTT	NA	TRBJ2-2	TRBV24-1	once
CASSYSGGRNEQFF	TGTGCCAGCAGTTACTCAGGGGGCCGGAATGAGCAGTTCTTC	TRBD1	TRBJ2-1	TRBV6-5	NA
CASSLLQGRNEAFF	TGTGCCAGCAGTTTATTACAGGGACGGAATGAAGCTTTCTTT	NA	TRBJ1-1	TRBV28	NA
CASSHGQGDQPQHF	TGTGCCAGCAGCCATGGACAGGGCGATCAGCCCCAGCATTTT	TRBD1	TRBJ1-5	TRBV9	few
CASSPGHLGGYTF	TGTGCCAGCAGTCCCGGACACCTCGGGGGCTACACCTTC	NA	TRBJ1-2	TRBV6-2/TRBV6-3	NA
CASSDRSSGNTIYF	TGTGCCAGCAGCGACCGCAGCTCTGGAAACACCATATATTTT	NA	TRBJ1-3	TRBV9	NA